Listed below are T cell receptor beta chains from one sample, sequenced in a study of blood T cell repertoires in COVID-19. The protocol was immunoSEQ multiplex PCR, while the TCRdb copy is restricted to in-frame clones and leaves out a portion. In the table there are around 150,000 clones, roughly 80% of which are singletons. Sequenced input: peripheral blood. These receptors were obtained from a man between 50 and 59 years old with acute or convalescent COVID-19. Each CDR3 is given with its conserved first and last residue. The order of the fields is J gene, clone size, V gene, D gene, CDR3 protein, CDR3 DNA. D genes are given only for firm matches. Rows may omit the clone size; those that give it use once, few, many or a size class.

j_gene: TRBJ2-2
abundance: -
v_gene: TRBV11-2
d_gene: TRBD1
CDR3aa: CASSSRDRVDTGELFF
CDR3nt: TGTGCCAGCAGCTCCCGGGACAGGGTTGATACCGGGGAGCTGTTTTTT

j_gene: TRBJ2-4
abundance: few
v_gene: TRBV20-1
d_gene: TRBD2
CDR3aa: CSASEPRVTSGGRDIQYF
CDR3nt: TGCAGTGCTAGTGAGCCGAGGGTCACTAGCGGGGGGAGGGACATTCAGTACTTC

j_gene: TRBJ2-7
abundance: -
v_gene: TRBV7-8
d_gene: -
CDR3aa: CASSLALAPTGKYEQYF
CDR3nt: TGTGCCAGCAGCTTAGCGCTAGCCCCGACAGGAAAATACGAGCAGTACTTC

j_gene: TRBJ1-2
abundance: -
v_gene: TRBV27
d_gene: TRBD1
CDR3aa: CASGPGQGNYGYTF
CDR3nt: TGTGCCAGCGGCCCGGGACAGGGAAACTATGGCTACACCTTC

j_gene: TRBJ2-7
abundance: -
v_gene: TRBV27
d_gene: TRBD2
CDR3aa: CASTKTSGAYEQYF
CDR3nt: TGTGCCAGCACCAAAACTAGCGGGGCCTACGAGCAGTACTTC

j_gene: TRBJ1-3
abundance: -
v_gene: TRBV7-2
d_gene: -
CDR3aa: CASSLVLGVGNTIYF
CDR3nt: TGTGCCAGCAGCTTAGTGCTAGGGGTCGGAAACACCATATATTTT

j_gene: TRBJ1-2
abundance: -
v_gene: TRBV18
d_gene: -
CDR3aa: CASSPQLGGGYTF
CDR3nt: TGTGCCAGCTCACCACAGCTGGGAGGGGGCTACACCTTC

j_gene: TRBJ2-3
abundance: -
v_gene: TRBV6-5
d_gene: -
CDR3aa: CASSLQGVTDTQYF
CDR3nt: TGTGCCAGCAGCCTACAGGGAGTCACAGATACGCAGTATTTT

j_gene: TRBJ2-3
abundance: -
v_gene: TRBV4-2
d_gene: TRBD2
CDR3aa: CASSPTSGGASDTQYF
CDR3nt: TGTGCCAGCAGCCCCACTAGCGGGGGGGCGTCAGATACGCAGTATTTT

j_gene: TRBJ1-4
abundance: -
v_gene: TRBV7-9
d_gene: -
CDR3aa: CASSSDIGTNEKLFF
CDR3nt: TGTGCCAGCAGCTCCGACATCGGAACTAATGAAAAACTGTTTTTT

j_gene: TRBJ1-1
abundance: -
v_gene: TRBV14
d_gene: -
CDR3aa: CASSQVWGLLNTEAFF
CDR3nt: TGTGCCAGCAGCCAAGTGTGGGGACTCTTGAACACTGAAGCTTTCTTT

j_gene: TRBJ2-7
abundance: -
v_gene: TRBV19
d_gene: TRBD1
CDR3aa: CASRWDRASYEQYF
CDR3nt: TGTGCCAGCCGATGGGACAGGGCCTCCTACGAGCAGTACTTC

j_gene: TRBJ2-2
abundance: few
v_gene: TRBV6-5
d_gene: TRBD1
CDR3aa: CASKEVAGGTGELFF
CDR3nt: TGTGCCAGCAAGGAGGTCGCAGGGGGCACCGGGGAGCTGTTTTTT

j_gene: TRBJ2-2
abundance: -
v_gene: TRBV7-2
d_gene: -
CDR3aa: CASSLLEELFF
CDR3nt: TGTGCCAGCAGCCTCCTAGAGGAGCTGTTTTTT

j_gene: TRBJ2-5
abundance: -
v_gene: TRBV11-2
d_gene: TRBD1
CDR3aa: CASSSGTGGAIETQYF
CDR3nt: TGTGCCAGCAGCTCCGGGACAGGGGGCGCAATCGAGACCCAGTACTTC

j_gene: TRBJ2-2
abundance: -
v_gene: TRBV24-1
d_gene: -
CDR3aa: CATSERAGTLNTGELFF
CDR3nt: TGTGCCACCAGTGAACGGGCCGGGACTCTGAACACCGGGGAGCTGTTTTTT

j_gene: TRBJ2-1
abundance: -
v_gene: TRBV25-1
d_gene: TRBD1
CDR3aa: CASSGQGANEQFF
CDR3nt: TGTGCCAGCAGTGGACAGGGGGCCAATGAGCAGTTCTTC

j_gene: TRBJ2-1
abundance: -
v_gene: TRBV19
d_gene: -
CDR3aa: CASSIQPGLPNNEQFF
CDR3nt: TGTGCCAGTAGTATTCAACCGGGTTTGCCCAACAATGAGCAGTTCTTC

j_gene: TRBJ1-1
abundance: -
v_gene: TRBV6-5
d_gene: TRBD1
CDR3aa: CASRRTGAYTEAFF
CDR3nt: TGTGCCAGCCGGCGGACAGGGGCTTACACTGAAGCTTTCTTT

j_gene: TRBJ1-6
abundance: -
v_gene: TRBV6-4
d_gene: -
CDR3aa: CASSDERGSSPLHF
CDR3nt: TGTGCCAGCAGTGACGAACGGGGAAGCTCACCCCTCCACTTT

j_gene: TRBJ1-1
abundance: -
v_gene: TRBV10-2
d_gene: TRBD1
CDR3aa: CASRTGTGSGEAFF
CDR3nt: TGCGCCAGCAGGACCGGGACAGGGTCTGGGGAAGCTTTCTTT

j_gene: TRBJ2-1
abundance: -
v_gene: TRBV14
d_gene: TRBD2
CDR3aa: CASSQEPEFERGESYNEQFF
CDR3nt: TGTGCCAGCAGCCAAGAACCTGAATTCGAGCGGGGGGAATCCTACAATGAGCAGTTCTTC

j_gene: TRBJ2-3
abundance: -
v_gene: TRBV24-1
d_gene: -
CDR3aa: CATSDLGGSRTDTQYF
CDR3nt: TGTGCCACCAGTGACCTTGGGGGGAGTAGAACAGATACGCAGTATTTT

j_gene: TRBJ2-5
abundance: -
v_gene: TRBV10-1
d_gene: -
CDR3aa: CASSGTKQETQYF
CDR3nt: TGCGCCAGCAGTGGGACTAAACAAGAGACCCAGTACTTC

j_gene: TRBJ2-1
abundance: once
v_gene: TRBV19
d_gene: -
CDR3aa: CASSIGGTFNNEQFF
CDR3nt: TGTGCCAGTAGTATAGGAGGGACTTTTAACAATGAGCAGTTCTTC

j_gene: TRBJ2-1
abundance: -
v_gene: TRBV5-1
d_gene: TRBD2
CDR3aa: CASSGTSGPLNEQFF
CDR3nt: TGCGCCAGCAGCGGCACTAGCGGGCCCCTTAATGAGCAGTTCTTC

j_gene: TRBJ2-3
abundance: few
v_gene: TRBV20-1
d_gene: TRBD2
CDR3aa: CSASTGLAGGTTDTQYF
CDR3nt: TGCAGTGCTAGTACGGGACTAGCGGGGGGGACCACAGATACGCAGTATTTT

j_gene: TRBJ1-5
abundance: once
v_gene: TRBV7-8
d_gene: TRBD1
CDR3aa: CASSLARTGWDQPQHF
CDR3nt: TGTGCCAGCAGCTTAGCGCGGACAGGGTGGGATCAGCCCCAGCATTTT

j_gene: TRBJ1-6
abundance: few
v_gene: TRBV18
d_gene: TRBD1
CDR3aa: CASSPEQGSNSPLHF
CDR3nt: TGTGCCAGCTCACCTGAACAGGGGAGTAATTCACCCCTCCACTTT

j_gene: TRBJ2-1
abundance: -
v_gene: TRBV19
d_gene: -
CDR3aa: CATSPGNSYNEQFF
CDR3nt: TGTGCCACCAGCCCGGGAAATTCCTACAATGAGCAGTTCTTC

j_gene: TRBJ2-7
abundance: -
v_gene: TRBV19
d_gene: -
CDR3aa: CASSRGVEQYF
CDR3nt: TGTGCCAGTAGTAGGGGGGTCGAGCAGTACTTC

j_gene: TRBJ2-5
abundance: -
v_gene: TRBV14
d_gene: TRBD2
CDR3aa: CASSQGGGDQETQYF
CDR3nt: TGTGCCAGCAGCCAGGGCGGGGGTGACCAAGAGACCCAGTACTTC

j_gene: TRBJ1-2
abundance: -
v_gene: TRBV10-3
d_gene: -
CDR3aa: CAISESGTYYGYTF
CDR3nt: TGTGCCATCAGTGAGTCGGGGACATACTATGGCTACACCTTC

j_gene: TRBJ2-3
abundance: -
v_gene: TRBV7-2
d_gene: -
CDR3aa: CASSFGGFTDTQYF
CDR3nt: TGTGCCAGCAGCTTCGGCGGGTTCACAGATACGCAGTATTTT

j_gene: TRBJ2-3
abundance: -
v_gene: TRBV24-1
d_gene: TRBD1
CDR3aa: CATSDPGQGTDTQYF
CDR3nt: TGTGCCACCAGTGACCCCGGACAGGGCACAGATACGCAGTATTTT

j_gene: TRBJ1-2
abundance: -
v_gene: TRBV5-1
d_gene: TRBD1
CDR3aa: CASSGQGENYGYTF
CDR3nt: TGCGCCAGCAGCGGACAGGGCGAAAACTATGGCTACACCTTC

j_gene: TRBJ1-5
abundance: few
v_gene: TRBV5-1
d_gene: -
CDR3aa: CASSAGGQSNQPQHF
CDR3nt: TGCGCCAGCAGCGCGGGGGGCCAGAGCAATCAGCCCCAGCATTTT

j_gene: TRBJ2-6
abundance: -
v_gene: TRBV30
d_gene: -
CDR3aa: CAWSVRQLSGANVLTF
CDR3nt: TGTGCCTGGAGTGTACGACAACTCTCTGGGGCCAACGTCCTGACTTTC

j_gene: TRBJ1-1
abundance: -
v_gene: TRBV18
d_gene: -
CDR3aa: CASSPTGPTEAFF
CDR3nt: TGTGCCAGCTCACCGACAGGACCAACTGAAGCTTTCTTT

j_gene: TRBJ1-2
abundance: -
v_gene: TRBV2
d_gene: TRBD1
CDR3aa: CASREGDRTGYTF
CDR3nt: TGTGCCAGCAGGGAAGGGGACAGGACTGGCTACACCTTC

j_gene: TRBJ1-2
abundance: -
v_gene: TRBV10-3
d_gene: TRBD1
CDR3aa: CAISDRDRGVSDGYTF
CDR3nt: TGTGCCATCAGTGATCGGGACAGAGGAGTGTCTGATGGCTACACCTTC

j_gene: TRBJ1-6
abundance: once
v_gene: TRBV7-8
d_gene: TRBD1
CDR3aa: CASSSRGSGGLVALHF
CDR3nt: TGTGCCAGCAGCTCTAGGGGCTCAGGGGGTCTAGTGGCCCTCCACTTT

j_gene: TRBJ1-5
abundance: -
v_gene: TRBV6-5
d_gene: -
CDR3aa: CASSWGEHQPQHF
CDR3nt: TGTGCCAGCAGTTGGGGGGAACATCAGCCCCAGCATTTT

j_gene: TRBJ1-6
abundance: -
v_gene: TRBV5-4
d_gene: TRBD1
CDR3aa: CASSRDRGSSYNSPLHF
CDR3nt: TGTGCCAGCAGCCGGGACAGGGGGAGCTCCTATAATTCACCCCTCCACTTT

j_gene: TRBJ2-7
abundance: -
v_gene: TRBV12-3/TRBV12-4
d_gene: -
CDR3aa: CVSSSIHSYEQYF
CDR3nt: TGTGTCAGCAGTTCCATCCACTCCTACGAGCAGTACTTC

j_gene: TRBJ2-5
abundance: -
v_gene: TRBV5-3
d_gene: TRBD1
CDR3aa: CARSTDRGRVPAQYF
CDR3nt: TGTGCCAGAAGCACGGACAGGGGGCGCGTTCCGGCCCAGTACTTC

j_gene: TRBJ2-5
abundance: once
v_gene: TRBV5-5
d_gene: -
CDR3aa: CASSSIGRQETQYF
CDR3nt: TGTGCCAGCAGCTCTATAGGGAGGCAAGAGACCCAGTACTTC

j_gene: TRBJ2-1
abundance: -
v_gene: TRBV29-1
d_gene: -
CDR3aa: CSAHSYNEQFF
CDR3nt: TGCAGCGCTCACTCCTACAATGAGCAGTTCTTC

j_gene: TRBJ2-7
abundance: -
v_gene: TRBV24-1
d_gene: -
CDR3aa: CATSDSGTRDSYEQYF
CDR3nt: TGTGCCACCAGTGATTCCGGGACACGGGACTCCTACGAGCAGTACTTC